This T cell receptor (beta chain) was recorded in a study of blood T cell repertoires in COVID-19. Study details: COVID-19 samples from acute and convalescent phases originated in the United States, Italy and Spain. Sources were T cells, B-cell-depleted T cells, or PBMCs; the material itself was cDNA or gDNA.

V was clipped by 4 bases and J by 2 bases, with 6 bases between them. Looked up from germline, CDR1 is LNHNV and CDR2 is YYDKDF (reference sequence). The CDR3 runs to 13 residues. Original handling: Reference gene primer amplification in the assay estimated nucleated cell counts. The data were produced by immunoSEQ multiplex PCR, yet TCRdb's version contains in-frame clones alone and is incomplete. V and J calls plus clone size are reproduced from that table; the DNA served to infer D and trimming. The sample has fewer than 250,000 clones, roughly 84% seen once. It was within 2 weeks before study entry that exposed participants met a COVID-19 case.

The sequence was collected from a woman aged 25 to 45 who had been exposed to COVID-19. This chain uses TRBV15 with TRBJ2-1; the D is unclear. Sequences were obtained from PBMCs or T cells enriched from blood (not recorded which). This CDR3 reads CATSNTPYNEQFF. The CDR3 DNA sequence: TGTGCCACCAGCAACACACCCTACAATGAGCAGTTCTTC.